This TCR beta chain was captured by sequencing in a study of cytomegalovirus exposure and HLA in healthy donors. On the study more broadly: In an early release, HLA-typed donors contributed tens of millions of unique TCR sequences.

Primers for the PCR totalled 60 Vbeta and 13 Jbeta. Produced via immunoSEQ multiplex PCR; TCRdb's table is partial and in-frame only. The sample shows about 130,000 clones, around 80% of them seen only once. The donors comprised healthy bone marrow donors. Unrecorded immune exposure was likely among donors, who were nominally healthy when sampled. The CDR3 sequence is 12 residues long. Germline CDR1 and CDR2: LNHDA and SQIVND (reference sequence). With 4 bases clipped from V and 7 bases from J, the junction kept 1 base outside the gene matches. The receptor comes from a woman in her late teens or twenties in good health and CMV-seronegative. V usage is TRBV19 and J usage is TRBJ2-1; TRBD1 matches 7 bases. What was sequenced was PBMCs. CDR3 nucleotides: TGTGCCAGTAGTAGCAGGGGGAATGAGCAGTTCTTC. Protein product: CASSSRGNEQFF.